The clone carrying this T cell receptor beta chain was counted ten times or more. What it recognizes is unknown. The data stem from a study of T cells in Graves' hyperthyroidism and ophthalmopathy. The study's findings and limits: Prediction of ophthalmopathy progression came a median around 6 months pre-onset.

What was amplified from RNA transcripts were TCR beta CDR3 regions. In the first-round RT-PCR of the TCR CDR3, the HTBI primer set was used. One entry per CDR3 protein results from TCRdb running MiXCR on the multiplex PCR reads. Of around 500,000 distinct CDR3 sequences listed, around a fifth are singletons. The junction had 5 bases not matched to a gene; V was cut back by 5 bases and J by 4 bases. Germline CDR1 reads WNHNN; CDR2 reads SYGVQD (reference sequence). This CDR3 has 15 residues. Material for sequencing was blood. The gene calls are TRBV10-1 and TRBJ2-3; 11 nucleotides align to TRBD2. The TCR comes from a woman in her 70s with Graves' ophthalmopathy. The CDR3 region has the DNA TGCGCCAGCAGTCTCGGGACTAGCGGACCAGATACGCAGTATTTT. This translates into CASSLGTSGPDTQYF.